This paragraph reports one TCR beta chain. The clone's antigen remains unknown. No base quality information exists; no much larger clone differs at one position. The data originate from a study of blood T cells in healthy people across ages (dated by TCRdb to the mid-2010s). Regarding the complete study: In model experiments, roughly one uniquely barcoded TCR beta cDNA molecule per two T cells was captured by template switching. Using deep sequencing normalized with unique cDNA molecular identifiers, the study measured how TCR beta repertoire diversity changes with age. The donors were divided into four age groups: young (average approximately 16 years), middle-aged (about 41), aged (about 60) and long-lived (82). Donors of different ages were randomly distributed across sequencing lanes to avoid experimental bias. Using the same blood draw, the study looked at two additional independent replicas of 1 million unique cDNA reads for two donors, one aged 18 to 29 and the other aged 80 or older. General study outcomes and caveats: Observed TCR beta diversity per million T cells fell roughly linearly with age, and a significant reduction was already apparent by age around 40. Estimates of total diversity based on one million sequenced T cells were regarded as lower bounds and as underestimates. Conclusive comparison of naive and antigen-experienced compartments was prevented by the profiling of bulk unsorted PBMCs. The percentage of naive T cells measured by flow cytometry correlated strongly with observed TCR beta diversity. The CMV infection status of donors was not known, potentially confounding age-related changes in expanded clonotypes. Compared with the aged group, the long-lived group had more naive CD4+ T cells, fewer expanded clones and increased TCR diversity, a pattern suggesting age selection.

The roughly 42 donors, aged about 6 to 100 years, were systemically healthy Caucasian individuals from Russia. Each donor gave 9.5 to 10 milliliters of peripheral blood, drawn into EDTA-treated Vacutainer tubes. Ficoll-Paque density-gradient centrifugation was used to isolate PBMCs, with at least 6.5 million per sample. Trizol reagent was used to extract total RNA from the PBMCs, yielding at least 5 micrograms per sample. For every donor, an aliquot of PBMCs went through flow cytometry to measure the percentages of naive CD45RAhigh/CD27high T cells. The cysteine opens and the phenylalanine closes a CDR3 of 14 amino acids. Just CDR3 DNA is preserved here, 42 bases in frame from base 1. From the germline V gene (reference sequence), CDR1 is DFQATT and CDR2 is SNEGSKA. V lost 5 bases and J lost 5 bases; the stretch between them is 18 bases long. The library was built by means of 5' RACE. TCRdb lists the instrument as Illumina HiSeq 2500. A second PCR of about 6 to 11 cycles was run with a J-beta primer mix and a sample-barcoded 5' primer. Each TCR beta cDNA molecule received a unique molecular identifier from a template-switch 5' adaptor carrying 12 random nucleotides. Each sample yielded at least 3 million CDR3-containing paired-end reads. All of the RNA was converted into first-strand cDNA using the Mint cDNA synthesis kit, with a TRBC-specific oligonucleotide serving as the primer. Following uracil-DNA glycosylase treatment, a first 18-cycle PCR with universal primers M1SS and BC2_uni_R was performed on all cDNA. For the original study's pipeline: Each sample was normalized by randomly selecting 1 million high-quality reads, each carrying a distinct molecular identifier. Reads with shared molecular identifiers were discarded instead of being binned into consensus sequences. MiTCR, set to a Q25 quality threshold and the strictest error-elimination algorithm, was used for CDR3 identification, clonotype clustering and error correction. Lower-bound total TCR beta diversity was estimated with a nonparametric unseen species model using Euler transformation. TCRdb ran its own pipeline on the public reads, namely fastp trimming at Q25 and MiXCR clone calling, and kept in-frame beta chains. Each entry is one CDR3 protein sequence, shown with its most common DNA and genes. The V and J calls and clone size are TCRdb's, not the authors'. The sample has 700,000 to 950,000 distinct CDR3 sequences on record, 58% of them singletons. In total, the top ten clones hold about 20% of the sample.

The receptor was derived from a young man in good health. Here the chain combines TRBV20-1 and TRBJ1-2; TRBD1 is a weak D gene call, 5 bases matching. Sequencing was performed on blood. The DNA sequence is TGCAGTGCTCCAGGGCGAACAGTACGGTATGGCTACACCTTC. The resulting protein is CSAPGRTVRYGYTF.